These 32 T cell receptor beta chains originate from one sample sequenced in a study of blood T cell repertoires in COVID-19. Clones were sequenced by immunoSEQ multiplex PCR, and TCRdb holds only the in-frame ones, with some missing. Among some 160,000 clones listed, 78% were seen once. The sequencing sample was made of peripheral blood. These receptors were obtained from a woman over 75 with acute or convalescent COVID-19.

The CDR3 spells CASRKLANYGYTF. The CDR3 region has the DNA TGTGCCAGCAGAAAGTTAGCTAACTATGGCTACACCTTC. V usage is TRBV6-5 and J usage is TRBJ1-2; D not certain. CDR3 length: 13 residues. Germline V gene lookup returns CDR1 MNHEY and CDR2 SVGAGI. V lost 6 bases, J lost 0 bases, and 8 bases lay in between.

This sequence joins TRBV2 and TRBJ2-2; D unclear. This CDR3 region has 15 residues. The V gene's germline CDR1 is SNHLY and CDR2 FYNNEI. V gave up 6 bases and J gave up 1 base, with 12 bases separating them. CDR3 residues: CASRALQKNTGELFF. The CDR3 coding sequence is TGTGCCAGCAGGGCCCTCCAAAAGAACACCGGGGAGCTGTTTTTT. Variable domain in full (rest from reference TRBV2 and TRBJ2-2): EPEVTQTPSHQVTQMGQEVILRCVPISNHLYFYWYRQILGQKVEFLVSFYNNEISEKSEIFDDQFSVERPDGSNFTLKIRSTKLEDSAMYFCASRALQKNTGELFFGEGSRLTVL.

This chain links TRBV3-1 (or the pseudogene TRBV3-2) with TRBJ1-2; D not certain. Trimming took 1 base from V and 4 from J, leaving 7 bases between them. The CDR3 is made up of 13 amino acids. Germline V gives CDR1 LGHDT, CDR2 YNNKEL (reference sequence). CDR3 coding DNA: TGTGCCAGCAGCCAAGGACTCCTCTATGGCTACACCTTC. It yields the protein CASSQGLLYGYTF.

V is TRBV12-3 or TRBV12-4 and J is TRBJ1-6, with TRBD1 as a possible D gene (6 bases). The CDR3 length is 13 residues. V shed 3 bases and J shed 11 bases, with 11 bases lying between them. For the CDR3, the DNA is TGTGCCAGCAGTTTCACGGGACAAGCACCCCTCCACTTT. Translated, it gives CASSFTGQAPLHF.

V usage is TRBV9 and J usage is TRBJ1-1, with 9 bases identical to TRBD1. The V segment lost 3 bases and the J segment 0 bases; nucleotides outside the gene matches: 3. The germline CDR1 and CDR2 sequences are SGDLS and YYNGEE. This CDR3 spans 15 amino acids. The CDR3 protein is CASSGGQGLNTEAFF. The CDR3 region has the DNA TGTGCCAGCAGCGGCGGACAGGGGCTGAACACTGAAGCTTTCTTT.

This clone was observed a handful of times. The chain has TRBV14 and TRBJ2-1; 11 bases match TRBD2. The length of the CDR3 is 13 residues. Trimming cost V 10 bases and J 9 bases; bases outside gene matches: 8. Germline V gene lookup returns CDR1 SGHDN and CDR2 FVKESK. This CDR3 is CATTSGSQGEQFF. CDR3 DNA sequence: TGTGCCACCACTAGCGGGAGTCAAGGTGAGCAGTTCTTC.

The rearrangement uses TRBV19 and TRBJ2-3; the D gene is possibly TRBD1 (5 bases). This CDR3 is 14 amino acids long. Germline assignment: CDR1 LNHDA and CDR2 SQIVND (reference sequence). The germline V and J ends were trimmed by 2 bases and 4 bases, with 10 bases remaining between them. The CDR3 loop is CASSISGFADTQYF. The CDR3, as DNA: TGTGCCAGTAGTATATCAGGGTTTGCAGATACGCAGTATTTT.

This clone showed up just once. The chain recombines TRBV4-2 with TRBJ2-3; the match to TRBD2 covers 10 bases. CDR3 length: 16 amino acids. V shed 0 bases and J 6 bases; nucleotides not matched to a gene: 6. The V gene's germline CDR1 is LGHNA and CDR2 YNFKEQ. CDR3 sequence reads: CASSQDPLAGADTQYF. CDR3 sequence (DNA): TGTGCCAGCAGCCAAGATCCCCTAGCGGGAGCCGATACGCAGTATTTT.

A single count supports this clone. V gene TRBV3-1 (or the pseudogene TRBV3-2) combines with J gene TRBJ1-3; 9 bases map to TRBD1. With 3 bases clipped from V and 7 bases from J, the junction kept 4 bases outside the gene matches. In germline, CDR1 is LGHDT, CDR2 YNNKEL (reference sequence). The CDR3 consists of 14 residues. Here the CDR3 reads CASSQDRGRNTIYF. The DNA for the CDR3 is TGTGCCAGCAGCCAGGACAGGGGACGGAACACCATATATTTT.

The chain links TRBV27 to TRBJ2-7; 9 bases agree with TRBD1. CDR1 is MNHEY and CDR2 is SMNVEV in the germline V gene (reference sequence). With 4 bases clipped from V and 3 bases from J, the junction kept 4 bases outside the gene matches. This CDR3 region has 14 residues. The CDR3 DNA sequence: TGTGCCAGCAGTTCCACAGGGGGCATCTACGAGCAGTACTTC. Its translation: CASSSTGGIYEQYF.

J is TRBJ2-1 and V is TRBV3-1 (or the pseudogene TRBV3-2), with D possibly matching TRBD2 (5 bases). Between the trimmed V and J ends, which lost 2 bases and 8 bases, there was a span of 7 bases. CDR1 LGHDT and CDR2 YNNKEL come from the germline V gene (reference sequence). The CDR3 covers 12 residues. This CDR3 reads CASSQPSYEQFF. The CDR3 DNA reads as TGTGCCAGCAGCCAACCTAGCTATGAGCAGTTCTTC.

Here the CDR3 DNA reads TGTGCCAGCGAAAAGATTGGGGGCACGCCTGAAGCTTTCTTT. This translates into CASEKIGGTPEAFF. V gene TRBV6-5 combines with J gene TRBJ1-1; weak D call: TRBD1 (6 bases). Germline V gene data show CDR1 as MNHEY and CDR2 as SVGAGI. V dropped 8 bases and J dropped 6 bases, with 19 bases sitting between them. This CDR3 contains 14 residues.

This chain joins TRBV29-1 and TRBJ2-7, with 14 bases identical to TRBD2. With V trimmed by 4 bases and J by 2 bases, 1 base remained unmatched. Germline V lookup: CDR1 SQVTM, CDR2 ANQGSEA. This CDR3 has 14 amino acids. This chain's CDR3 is CSVGLAGGPYEQYF. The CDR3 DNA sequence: TGCAGCGTTGGACTAGCGGGAGGGCCCTACGAGCAGTACTTC.

The CDR3 bases are TGTGCCAGCAGCCGGGGACTAGCGGGAGGCATCACCTCTAGCACAGATACGCAGTATTTT. The encoded protein is CASSRGLAGGITSSTDTQYF. The chain carries TRBV7-9 and TRBJ2-3; TRBD2 aligns across 15 bases. Germline V gene data show CDR1 as SEHNR and CDR2 as FQNEAQ (reference sequence). The CDR3 is made up of 20 amino acids. The trim removed 5 bases at V and 0 bases at J, leaving 12 bases unmatched.

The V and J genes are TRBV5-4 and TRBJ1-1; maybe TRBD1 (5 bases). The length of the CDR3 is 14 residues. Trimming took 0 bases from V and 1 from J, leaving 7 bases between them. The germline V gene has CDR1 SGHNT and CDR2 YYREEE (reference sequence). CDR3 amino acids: CASSLEGWNTEAFF. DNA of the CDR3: TGTGCCAGCAGCTTGGAGGGGTGGAACACTGAAGCTTTCTTT.

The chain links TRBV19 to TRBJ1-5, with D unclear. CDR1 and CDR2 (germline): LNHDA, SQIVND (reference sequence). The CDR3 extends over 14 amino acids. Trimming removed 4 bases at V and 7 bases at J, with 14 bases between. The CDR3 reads CASSTPGGVQPQHF. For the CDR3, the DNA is TGTGCCAGTAGTACCCCGGGCGGGGTCCAGCCCCAGCATTTT.

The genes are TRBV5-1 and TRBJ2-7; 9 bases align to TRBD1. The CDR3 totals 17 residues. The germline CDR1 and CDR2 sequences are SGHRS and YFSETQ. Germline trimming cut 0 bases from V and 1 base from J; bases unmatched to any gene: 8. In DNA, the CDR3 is TGCGCCAGCAGCTTGGCAACAGGGGGCTTCAAGTCCTACGAGCAGTACTTC. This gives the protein CASSLATGGFKSYEQYF.

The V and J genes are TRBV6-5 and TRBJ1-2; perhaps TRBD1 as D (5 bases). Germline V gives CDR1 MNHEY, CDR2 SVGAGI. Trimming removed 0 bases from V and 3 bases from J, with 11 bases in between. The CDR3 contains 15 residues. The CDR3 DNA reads TGTGCCAGCAGTTACTCGGGGGGTCGGTACTATGGCTACACCTTC. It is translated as CASSYSGGRYYGYTF.

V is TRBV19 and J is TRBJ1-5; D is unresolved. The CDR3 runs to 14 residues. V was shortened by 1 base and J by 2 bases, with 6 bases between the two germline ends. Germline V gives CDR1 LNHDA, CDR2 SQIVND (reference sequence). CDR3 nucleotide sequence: TGTGCCAGTAGTATAGCCTCCGGCAATCAGCCCCAGCATTTT. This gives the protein CASSIASGNQPQHF.

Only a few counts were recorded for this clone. CDR3 sequence: CASSLSGTGKEKLFF. In DNA, the CDR3 is TGTGCCAGCAGTTTAAGTGGGACAGGGAAGGAAAAACTGTTTTTT. This chain uses TRBV28 with TRBJ1-4; TRBD1 aligns across 9 bases. Germline CDR1 MDHEN, CDR2 SYDVKM. The CDR3 has 15 amino acids. With V trimmed by 2 bases and J by 8 bases, 6 bases remained unmatched.

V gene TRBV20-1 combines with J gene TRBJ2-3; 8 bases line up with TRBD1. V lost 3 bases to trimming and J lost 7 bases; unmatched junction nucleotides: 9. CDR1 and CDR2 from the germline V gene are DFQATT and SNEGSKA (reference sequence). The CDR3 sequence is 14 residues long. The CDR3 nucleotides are TGCAGTGCTAGTCGACAGGGGATGGGATATACGCAGTATTTT. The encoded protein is CSASRQGMGYTQYF.

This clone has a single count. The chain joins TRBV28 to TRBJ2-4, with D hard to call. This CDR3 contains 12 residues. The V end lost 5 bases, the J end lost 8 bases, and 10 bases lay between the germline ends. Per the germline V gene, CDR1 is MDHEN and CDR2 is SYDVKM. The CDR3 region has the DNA TGTGCCAGCAGTCCGCGAGGAGACATTCAGTACTTC. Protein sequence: CASSPRGDIQYF.

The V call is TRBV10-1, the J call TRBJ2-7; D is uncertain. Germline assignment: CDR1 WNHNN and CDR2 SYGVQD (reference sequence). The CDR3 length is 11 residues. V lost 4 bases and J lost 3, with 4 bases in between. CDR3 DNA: TGCGCCAGCAGTGTCGGCTACGAGCAGTACTTC. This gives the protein CASSVGYEQYF.

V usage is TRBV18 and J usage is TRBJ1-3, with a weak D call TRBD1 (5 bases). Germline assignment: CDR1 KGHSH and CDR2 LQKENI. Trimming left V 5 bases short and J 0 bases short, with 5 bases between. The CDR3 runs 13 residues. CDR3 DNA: TGTGCCAGCTCAAGGGGCTCTGGAAACACCATATATTTT. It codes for CASSRGSGNTIYF.

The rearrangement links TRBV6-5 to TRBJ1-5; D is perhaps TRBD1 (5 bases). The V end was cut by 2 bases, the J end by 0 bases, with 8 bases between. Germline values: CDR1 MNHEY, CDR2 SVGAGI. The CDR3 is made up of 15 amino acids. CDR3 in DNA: TGTGCCAGCAGTTACGGGGGAGGTAGCAATCAGCCCCAGCATTTT. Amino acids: CASSYGGGSNQPQHF.

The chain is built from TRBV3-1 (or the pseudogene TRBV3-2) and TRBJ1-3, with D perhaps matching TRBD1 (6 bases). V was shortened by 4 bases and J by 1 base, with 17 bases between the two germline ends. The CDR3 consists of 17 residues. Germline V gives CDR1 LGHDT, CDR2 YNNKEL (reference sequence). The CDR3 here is CASSRDTGTDSGNTIYF. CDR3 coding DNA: TGTGCCAGCAGCCGGGATACAGGGACCGATTCTGGAAACACCATATATTTT.

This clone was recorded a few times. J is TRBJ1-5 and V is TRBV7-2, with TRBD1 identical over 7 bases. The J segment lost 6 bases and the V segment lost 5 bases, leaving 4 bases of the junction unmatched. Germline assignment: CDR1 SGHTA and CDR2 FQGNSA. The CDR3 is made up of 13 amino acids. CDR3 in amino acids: CASSRTGTQPQHF. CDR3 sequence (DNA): TGTGCCAGCAGCCGGACAGGCACTCAGCCCCAGCATTTT.

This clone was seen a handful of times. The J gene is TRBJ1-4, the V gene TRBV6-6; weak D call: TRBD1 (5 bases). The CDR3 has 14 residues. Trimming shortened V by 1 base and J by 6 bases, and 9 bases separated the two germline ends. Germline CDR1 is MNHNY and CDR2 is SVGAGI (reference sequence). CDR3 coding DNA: TGTGCCAGCAGTTACTGGGGGGTTGATGAAAAACTGTTTTTT. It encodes CASSYWGVDEKLFF.

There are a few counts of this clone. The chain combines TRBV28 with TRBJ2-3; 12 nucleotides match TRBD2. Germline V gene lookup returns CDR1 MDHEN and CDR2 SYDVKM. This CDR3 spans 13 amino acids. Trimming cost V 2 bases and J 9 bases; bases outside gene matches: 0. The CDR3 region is CASSLGLAGTQYF. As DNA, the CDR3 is TGTGCCAGCAGTTTAGGACTAGCGGGAACGCAGTATTTT. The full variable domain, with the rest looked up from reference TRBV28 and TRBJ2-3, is DVKVTQSSRYLVKRTGEKVFLECVQDMDHENMFWYRQDPGLGLRLIYFSYDVKMKEKGDIPEGYSVSREKKERFSLILESASTNQTSMYLCASSLGLAGTQYFGPGTRLTVL.

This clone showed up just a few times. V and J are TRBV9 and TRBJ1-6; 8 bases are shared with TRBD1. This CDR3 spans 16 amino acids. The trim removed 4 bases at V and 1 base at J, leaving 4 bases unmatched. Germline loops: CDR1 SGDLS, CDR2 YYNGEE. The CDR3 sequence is CASSPGQGSYNSPLHF. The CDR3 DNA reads TGTGCCAGCAGCCCTGGACAGGGATCCTATAATTCACCCCTCCACTTT.

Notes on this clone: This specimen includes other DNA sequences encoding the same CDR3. The CDR3 loop reads CAAQGTGNTIYF. The CDR3 nucleotides are TGTGCCGCTCAGGGAACTGGAAACACCATATATTTT. V and J are TRBV24-1 and TRBJ1-3; a weak D match, TRBD1 (5 bases). The CDR3 is 12 residues long. Trimming shortened V by 12 bases and J by 2 bases, and 10 bases separated the two germline ends. Germline V gene lookup returns CDR1 KGHDR and CDR2 SFDVKD.

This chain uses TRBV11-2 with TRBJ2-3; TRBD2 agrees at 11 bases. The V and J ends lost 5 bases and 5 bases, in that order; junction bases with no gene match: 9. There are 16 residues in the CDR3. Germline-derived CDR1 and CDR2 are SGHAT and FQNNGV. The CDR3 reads CASSIIAGGQGDTQYF. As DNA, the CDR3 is TGTGCCAGCAGCATTATAGCGGGGGGGCAGGGAGATACGCAGTATTTT. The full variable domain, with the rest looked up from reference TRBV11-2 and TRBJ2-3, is EAGVAQSPRYKIIEKRQSVAFWCNPISGHATLYWYQQILGQGPKLLIQFQNNGVVDDSQLPKDRFSAERLKGVDSTLKIQPAKLEDSAVYLCASSIIAGGQGDTQYFGPGTRLTVL.